This T cell receptor (beta chain) derives from a study of blood T cell repertoires in COVID-19. The wider study: The cDNA or gDNA used as material had been derived from T cells, B-cell-depleted T cells, or PBMCs.

Germline V gene lookup returns CDR1 KGHDR and CDR2 SFDVKD. This CDR3 is 13 amino acids long. Trimming left V 2 bases short and J 6 bases short, with 6 bases between. As processed by the authors: Counts of nucleated cells, estimated from reference gene primer amplification, were obtained. Sequencing was performed with immunoSEQ multiplex PCR; in TCRdb, only in-frame clones are kept and a portion is missing. From that table come the V and J calls and clone size; the DNA was used to work out D and trimming. The sample has around 360,000 clones, 80% to 90% seen once; the top ten hold 10%. The rearrangement links TRBV24-1 to TRBJ2-2; D ambiguous. This TCR came from a woman in her 30s with COVID-19, enrolled during active disease. Sequencing input: peripheral blood. CDR3: CATSDSVSGELFF. Written as DNA, the CDR3 is TGTGCCACCAGTGATTCGGTATCCGGGGAGCTGTTTTTT.